Sequencing of this T cell receptor (beta chain) was carried out in a study of T cell repertoires in cytomegalovirus infection. Study-level results: CMV-specific TCR beta clonotypes restricted by HLA-C were the ones dominating the ex vivo response.

TCRdb reanalysed the reads using MiXCR and keeps one entry per CDR3 protein. Counted here are about 68,000 distinct CDR3 sequences, approximately 22% occurring once; the ten biggest clones make up 60% to 85%. Germline V lookup: CDR1 SGHNT, CDR2 YYREEE (reference sequence). Trimming cost V 2 bases and J 5 bases, with 11 bases left between them. The CDR3 length is 14 residues. Many counts were recorded for this clonotype. The antigen remains undetermined. What was sequenced was PBMCs, sequenced either directly or after in vitro stimulation (not recorded which). The sequence was obtained from a human donor in good health (CMV status not recorded). Some clones in this sample may be carry-over from other donors' samples. The V gene is TRBV5-4, the J gene TRBJ2-1; TRBD2 might be the D (5 bases). The CDR3 coding sequence is TGTGCCAGCAGCTTTTGGAATAGCGACAATGAGCAGTTCTTC. Translating gives CASSFWNSDNEQFF.